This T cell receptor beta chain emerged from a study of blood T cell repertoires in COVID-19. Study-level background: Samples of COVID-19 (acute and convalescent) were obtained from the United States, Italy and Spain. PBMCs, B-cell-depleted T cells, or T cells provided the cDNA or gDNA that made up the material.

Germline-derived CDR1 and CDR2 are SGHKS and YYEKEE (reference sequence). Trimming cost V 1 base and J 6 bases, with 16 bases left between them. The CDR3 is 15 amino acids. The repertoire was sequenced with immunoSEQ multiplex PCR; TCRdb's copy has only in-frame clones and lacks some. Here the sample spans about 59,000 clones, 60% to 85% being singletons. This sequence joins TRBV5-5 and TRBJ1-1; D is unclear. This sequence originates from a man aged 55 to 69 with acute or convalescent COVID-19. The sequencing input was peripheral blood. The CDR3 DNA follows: TGTGCCAGCAGCTTGACAGTTTCAACCGTTGCTGAAGCTTTCTTT. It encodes CASSLTVSTVAEAFF.